A selection of T cell receptor beta chains follows, all from one sample in a study of CD8 T cells in Susac syndrome. Each CDR3 protein gets one entry after TCRdb re-called the immunoSEQ multiplex PCR reads with MiXCR. In the table there are about 50,000 distinct CDR3 sequences, 93% of which are singletons. The sequenced sample consisted of CD8+ T cells from PBMCs. The receptors here all came from a human donor with multiple sclerosis. The conserved cysteine and the conserved F or W are not part of the CDR3 here. A D gene is named only where the DNA matches it firmly.

V	J	D	CDR3
TRBV9	TRBJ2-7	TRBD2	ASSPEGTSGGAEYEQY
TRBV4-3	TRBJ1-2	NA	ASSPFLAYGYT
TRBV19	TRBJ1-4	NA	ASSKGIATNEKLF
TRBV2	TRBJ1-2	NA	ASSEAGDPSYGYT
TRBV12-3/TRBV12-4	TRBJ2-7	NA	ASSPELRGPPNEQY
TRBV12-5	TRBJ1-1	NA	ASGPSKNTEAF
TRBV4-3	TRBJ1-6	NA	ASSQDLLTVKNSPLH
TRBV5-4	TRBJ2-5	NA	ASSPAGLQETQY
TRBV7-7	TRBJ2-1	TRBD2	ASSLAGSSYNEQF
TRBV19	TRBJ2-1	NA	ASTVAPLSEQF
TRBV7-9	TRBJ1-3	TRBD1	ASSFPDHRGTGNTIY
TRBV5-1	TRBJ2-7	TRBD1	ASSAHGTAYEQY
TRBV11-2	TRBJ2-1	TRBD2	ASSSRTSGGLFIYNEQF
TRBV9	TRBJ2-1	NA	ASSVLDNEQF
TRBV15	TRBJ1-4	TRBD1	ATSRPTGTGTTNEKLF
TRBV7-2	TRBJ1-1	TRBD1	ASSLDGRTGNTEAF
TRBV30	TRBJ1-2	NA	AWSRSPPFHGYT
TRBV29-1	TRBJ2-3	NA	SVEGGQGSTDTQY
TRBV12-3/TRBV12-4	TRBJ1-1	NA	ASSLGGATEAF
TRBV4-1	TRBJ1-5	NA	ASSQAADNQPQH
TRBV6-5	TRBJ2-1	NA	ASSLGQPYNEQF
TRBV29-1	TRBJ1-1	NA	SALGGPSPESF
TRBV6-1	TRBJ2-3	TRBD2	ASTPPGEGATDTQY